The T cell receptor beta chain described here comes from a study of shared clonotypes between healthy human individuals. Turning to the study itself: The donors, a couple of women and three men, were aged 18 to 49.

Germline values: CDR1 WNHNN, CDR2 SYGVQD (reference sequence). This CDR3 spans 14 amino acids. Trimming cost V 8 bases and J 4 bases, with 17 bases left between them. The protocol was immunoSEQ multiplex PCR, while the TCRdb copy is restricted to in-frame clones and leaves out a portion. The table records about 1.5 million clones, 95% to 99% of them present only once. This receptor was taken from a man aged 25 to 45 in good health. The J gene is TRBJ2-5, the V gene TRBV10-1; D possibly corresponds to TRBD1 (5 bases). The specimen was naive CD4+ T cells sorted from blood. Subset meaning: CD45RA+ positively selected. CDR3 in amino acids: CASSRTRTLETQYF. In DNA, the CDR3 is TGCGCCAGCTCAAGGACAAGGACCCTAGAGACCCAGTACTTC.